This T cell receptor beta chain was retrieved from a study of shared clonotypes between healthy human individuals. Study-wide results and limits: Unshared clonotypes carried lower generation probabilities than those common to all four donors.

The CDR3 extends over 14 amino acids. V was trimmed by 6 bases and J by 0 bases, leaving 12 bases between them. The V gene's germline CDR1 is SGDLS and CDR2 YYNGEE. Sequencing used immunoSEQ multiplex PCR; TCRdb keeps in-frame clones, though not all of them. This table has approximately 400,000 clones, 96% appearing once. With respect to this clone: What it binds is not known.

The sequence was collected from a man aged 25 to 40 in good health. Sequencing used memory CD8+ T cells sorted from blood. Subset in this sample: CD45RO+ cells pooled with CCR7-negative TemRA cells. V usage is TRBV9 and J usage is TRBJ2-5; D is undetermined. CDR3 in amino acids: CASTPQTNQETQYF. The CDR3 DNA follows: TGTGCCAGCACCCCCCAGACGAACCAAGAGACCCAGTACTTC.